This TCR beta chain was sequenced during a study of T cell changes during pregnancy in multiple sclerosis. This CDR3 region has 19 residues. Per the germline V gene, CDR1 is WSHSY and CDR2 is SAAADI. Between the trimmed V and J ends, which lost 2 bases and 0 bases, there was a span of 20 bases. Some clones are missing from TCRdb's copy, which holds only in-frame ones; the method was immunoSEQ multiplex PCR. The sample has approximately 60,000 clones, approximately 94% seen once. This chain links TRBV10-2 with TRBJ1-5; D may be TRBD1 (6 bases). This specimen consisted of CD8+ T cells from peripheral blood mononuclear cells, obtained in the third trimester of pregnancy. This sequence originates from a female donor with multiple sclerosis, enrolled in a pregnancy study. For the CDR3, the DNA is TGCGCCAGCAGTGAGCGCCTCCGGGACACCTACTATAGCAATCAGCCCCAGCATTTT. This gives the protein CASSERLRDTYYSNQPQHF.